This note documents a single TCR beta chain sequence. The antigen is not known. The method was immunoSEQ multiplex PCR; TCRdb's version includes in-frame clones alone and lacks a portion of them. The sample contains 30,000 to 40,000 clones, roughly 81% of which appear only once. These data come from a study of OX40 agonist ivuxolimab in advanced cancers. Study summary: Ivuxolimab, which is an agonistic anti-OX40 (CD134) antibody, was administered to the patients.

From germline, CDR1 is LNHDA and CDR2 SQIVND (reference sequence). With 3 bases removed from V and 7 bases from J, the gap between germline ends came to 12 bases. CDR3 length equals 13 residues. Study-wide results and caveats: Researchers did not determine the expanded peripheral T cells' antigen specificity. More expanded clones were found, on average, in CD8+ than in CD4+ T cells. Circulating CD4+ and CD8+ T cells showed clonal expansion by week 6 at 0.1 to 3.0 mg/kg.

The sequencing here drew on CD4+ or CD8+ T cells sorted from blood, taken in a trial of the OX40 agonist ivuxolimab. The receptor was isolated from an adult with an advanced solid tumor such as melanoma, head and neck, liver or kidney cancer. The rearrangement links TRBV19 to TRBJ1-2, with D hard to call. This CDR3 is CASSIPPLGGYTF. The CDR3 DNA reads as TGTGCCAGTAGTATCCCCCCTTTAGGTGGCTACACCTTC.